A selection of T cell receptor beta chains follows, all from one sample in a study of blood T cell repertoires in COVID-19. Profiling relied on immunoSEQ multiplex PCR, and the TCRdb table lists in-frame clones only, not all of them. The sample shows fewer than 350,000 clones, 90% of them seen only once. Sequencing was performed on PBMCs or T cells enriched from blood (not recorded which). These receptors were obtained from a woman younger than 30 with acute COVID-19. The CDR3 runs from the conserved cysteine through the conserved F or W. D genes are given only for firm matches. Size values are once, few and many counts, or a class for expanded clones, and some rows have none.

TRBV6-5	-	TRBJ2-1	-	TGTGCCAGCATGAGGACACGGAGCTCCTACAATGAGCAGTTCTTC	CASMRTRSSYNEQFF
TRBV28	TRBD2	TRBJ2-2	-	TGTGCCAGCAGTTTATTTGTACTAGCGGGAAATCCCGGGGAGCTGTTTTTT	CASSLFVLAGNPGELFF
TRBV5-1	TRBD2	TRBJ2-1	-	TGCGCCAGCAGCCGGCTTCCTAGCGGGAGTTACAATGAGCAGTTCTTC	CASSRLPSGSYNEQFF
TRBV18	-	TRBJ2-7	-	TGTGCCAGCTCACCGGGTGCGGACGAGCAGTACTTC	CASSPGADEQYF
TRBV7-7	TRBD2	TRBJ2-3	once	TGTGCCAGCAGCTCCGACCTCCTAGCGGGAGGCACAGATACGCAGTATTTT	CASSSDLLAGGTDTQYF
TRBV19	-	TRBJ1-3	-	TGTGCCAGTAGTATAGGACTGTATGGAAACACCATATATTTT	CASSIGLYGNTIYF
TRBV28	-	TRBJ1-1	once	TGTGCCAGCAGTTTTCCCGGGGGGGAGAGCACTGAAGCTTTCTTT	CASSFPGGESTEAFF
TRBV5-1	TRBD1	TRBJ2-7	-	TGCGCCAGCAGCTTCCCGGGACAGGGAACGTCCTACGAGCAGTACTTC	CASSFPGQGTSYEQYF
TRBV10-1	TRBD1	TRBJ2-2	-	TGCGCCAGCAGTCCGACACCCGGGACAGGGTTTACCGGGGAGCTGTTTTTT	CASSPTPGTGFTGELFF
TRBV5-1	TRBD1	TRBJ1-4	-	TGCGCCAGCAGCCGGGACAGGGTAACTAATGAAAAACTGTTTTTT	CASSRDRVTNEKLFF
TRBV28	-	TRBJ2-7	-	TGTGCCAGCAGTTTACACGGGACTTCCTCCTACGAGCAGTACTTC	CASSLHGTSSYEQYF
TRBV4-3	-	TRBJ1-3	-	TGCGCCAGCAGCCAAGATGGGGGGTCTGGAAACACCATATATTTT	CASSQDGGSGNTIYF
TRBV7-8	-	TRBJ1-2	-	TGTGCCAGCAGCTCAGGTCTGGGGGGAATTCTCGGCTACACCTTC	CASSSGLGGILGYTF
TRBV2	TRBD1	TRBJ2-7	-	TGTGCCAGCAGTGAACAGGGGGCGTCCTACGAGCAGTACTTC	CASSEQGASYEQYF
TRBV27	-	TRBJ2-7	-	TGTGCCAGCAGCTCCCAGGAGGCAGGACGGGGCGAGCAGTACTTC	CASSSQEAGRGEQYF
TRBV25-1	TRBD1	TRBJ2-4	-	TGTGCCGACGGACAGGGGGTGGCCAAAAACATTCAGTACTTC	CADGQGVAKNIQYF
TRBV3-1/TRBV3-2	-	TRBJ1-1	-	TGTGCCAGCAGCCAAGCTACGGGGTTAACTTTCTTT	CASSQATGLTFF
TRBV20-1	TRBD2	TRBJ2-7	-	TGCAGTGCTAGTGAACCGGGACTAGCGTTCCACGAGCAGTACTTC	CSASEPGLAFHEQYF
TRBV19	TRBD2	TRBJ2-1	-	TGTGCCAGTAGTATGTGGCTAGCGGATCACAATGAGCAGTTCTTC	CASSMWLADHNEQFF
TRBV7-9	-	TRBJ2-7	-	TGTGCCAGCAGCTCAGGGCTCACCTACGAGCAGTACTTC	CASSSGLTYEQYF
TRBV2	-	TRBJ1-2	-	TGTGCCAGCAGTGAATGGGCCTACATGGGAGTGAACTATGGCTACACCTTC	CASSEWAYMGVNYGYTF
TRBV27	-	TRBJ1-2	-	TGTGCCAGCAGTTTATCCCAAAACTATGGCTACACCTTC	CASSLSQNYGYTF
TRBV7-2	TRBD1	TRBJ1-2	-	TGTGCCAGCAGCGCCAGCGCGGGCCAGGGGGGTGGCTACACCTTC	CASSASAGQGGGYTF
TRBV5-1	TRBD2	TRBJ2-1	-	TGCGCCAGCAGCTCGACTAGCGGGAGGGAGGGTGAGCAGTTCTTC	CASSSTSGREGEQFF
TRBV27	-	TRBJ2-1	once	TGTGCCAGCAAGCGGGCCGCTCGGCTCAATGAGCAGTTCTTC	CASKRAARLNEQFF
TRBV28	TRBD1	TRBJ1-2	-	TGTGCCAGCGCCCCGGGACAGACAATTAACTATGGCTACACCTTC	CASAPGQTINYGYTF
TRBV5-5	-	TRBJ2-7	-	TGTGCCAGCAGCTTGGGGACAGCCAGCTCCTACGAGCAGTACTTC	CASSLGTASSYEQYF
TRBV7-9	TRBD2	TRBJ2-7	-	TGTGCCAGCAGCTTATGGCGCCTAGCGGGAGATGAGCAGTACTTC	CASSLWRLAGDEQYF
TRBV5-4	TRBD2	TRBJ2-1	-	TGTGCCAGCAGCTTGGTTAGACTAGCGGGAGGGCCTGCCAATAATGAGCAGTTCTTC	CASSLVRLAGGPANNEQFF
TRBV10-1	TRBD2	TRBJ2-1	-	TGCGCCAGCAGTGAAGGCGGCGGGAGAACCAATGAGCAGTTCTTC	CASSEGGGRTNEQFF
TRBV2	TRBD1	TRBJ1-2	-	TGTGCCAGCAGTGAGTCAGGACAGGCCTATGGCTACACCTTC	CASSESGQAYGYTF
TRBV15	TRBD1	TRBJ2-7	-	TGTGCCACCAGCTCCCGGGACAGGGGCTTCTCCTACGAGCAGTACTTC	CATSSRDRGFSYEQYF
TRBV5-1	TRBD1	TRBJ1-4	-	TGCGCCAGCAAGGACAGGGTTGGGGAAAAACTGTTTTTT	CASKDRVGEKLFF
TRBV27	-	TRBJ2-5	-	TGTGCCAGCAGTTTATCCGTATCGGAGACCCAGTACTTC	CASSLSVSETQYF
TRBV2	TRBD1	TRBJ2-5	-	TGTGCCAGCAGTGAATTAACAGGGGAGGAGACCCAGTACTTC	CASSELTGEETQYF
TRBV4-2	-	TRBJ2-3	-	TGTGCCAGCAGCCGCACCCCCCGGTCTAGGAAAGGTTCTGGCACAGATACGCAGTATTTT	CASSRTPRSRKGSGTDTQYF
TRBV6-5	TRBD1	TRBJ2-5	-	TGTGCCAGCAGCAGGGTAGGGGGCGAAGAGACCCAGTACTTC	CASSRVGGEETQYF